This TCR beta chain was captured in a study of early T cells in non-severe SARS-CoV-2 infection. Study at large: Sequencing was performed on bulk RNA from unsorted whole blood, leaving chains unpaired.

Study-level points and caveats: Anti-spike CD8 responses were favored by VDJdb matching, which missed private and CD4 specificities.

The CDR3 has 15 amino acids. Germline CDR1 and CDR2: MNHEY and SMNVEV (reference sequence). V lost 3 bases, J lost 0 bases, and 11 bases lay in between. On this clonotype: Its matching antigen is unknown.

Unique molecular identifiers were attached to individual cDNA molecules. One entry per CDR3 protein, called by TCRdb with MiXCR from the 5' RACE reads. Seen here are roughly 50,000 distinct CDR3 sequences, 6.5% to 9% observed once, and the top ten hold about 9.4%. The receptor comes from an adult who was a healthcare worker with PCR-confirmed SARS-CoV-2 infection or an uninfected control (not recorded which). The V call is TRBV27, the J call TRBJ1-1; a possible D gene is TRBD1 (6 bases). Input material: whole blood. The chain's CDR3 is CASSFRTAMNTEAFF. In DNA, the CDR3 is TGTGCCAGCAGTTTTAGGACAGCGATGAACACTGAAGCTTTCTTT.